The clone carrying this TCR beta chain turned up a few times. What it binds is unknown. The sample comes from a study of beta chain features in type 1 diabetes. Study-wide findings and caveats: Healthy donors had naive, central memory and Treg TCRB repertoires that appeared less similar than those seen among patients. The cDNA sequencing approach could over-represent high-TCR-expressing cells. There was a moderate but significant shortening of TCRB CDR3s in all four CD4+ subsets of Type 1 diabetes patients. Type 1 diabetes patients showed fewer insertions and more deletions at VDJ junctions.

Between the trimmed V and J ends, which lost 0 bases and 10 bases, there was a span of 12 bases. The CDR3 sequence is 13 residues long. Germline loops: CDR1 MNHEY, CDR2 SVGAGI. What was sequenced were expressed TCRB transcripts, since all of the isolated RNA had been reverse transcribed. Some clones are missing from TCRdb's copy, which holds only in-frame ones; the method was immunoSEQ multiplex PCR. Of about 390,000 clones in the sample, over 9% were seen once. The chain employs TRBV6-5 and TRBJ1-1; D gene unclear. Source material: central memory CD4+ T cells from blood. The TCR comes from a man aged 25 to 40 with type 1 diabetes. CDR3 DNA: TGTGCCAGCAGTTACTCTGACCGTTTTATAGCTTTCTTT. Protein: CASSYSDRFIAFF.